Below, one T cell receptor (beta chain) is given with its context. The clone's antigen remains unknown. Base qualities are missing; no much larger clone stands one base away. The CDR3 sequence holds 12 residues, the cysteine and phenylalanine included. Only the CDR3 part of the read is kept: 36 bases, read in frame from the first base. V loses 2 bases at its end and J loses 11 bases; junction bases beyond the gene matches: 2. CDR1 KGHSH and CDR2 LQKENI are derived from the germline V gene. The data were taken from a study of somatic mutations in T cells in chronic GVHD (dated by TCRdb to about 2020). For sorting, cells were stained with anti-CD3, anti-CD4, anti-CD8 and a Vbeta20 antibody from the IOTest Beta Mark kit and sorted on a FACSAria III to a purity above 97%. Peripheral blood was drawn into sodium heparin tubes, and mononuclear cells were separated by Ficoll-Paque PLUS density gradient centrifugation. Before TCRbeta deep sequencing, the CD4+ Vbeta20+, CD4+ Vbeta20-, and CD8+ T cell fractions were FACS-sorted.

Isolated genomic DNA was used for TCRbeta deep sequencing. TCRbeta CDR3 sequencing and initial data processing were performed with the immunoSEQ assay as a commercial service. As for how the authors treated the data: Reads were demultiplexed, adapter and primer sequences removed, similar clones merged by frequency-ratio clustering, and V, D, J genes annotated with IMGT. The table comes from immuneACCESS by way of TCRdb, which keeps in-frame sequences with V and J called. Part of the clones is missing from these tables; in studies checked, under half for an unresolved V gene and the rest for unknown reasons. V and J calls and clone size follow that table, whereas D and trimming were derived from the DNA. The sample includes about 13,000 clones, with about 80% observed a single time. Of the sample, roughly 32% is held by the ten largest clones.

Sample: Vbeta20-negative CD4+ T cells from blood. The sample's cell subset or site label is to be understood as: CD4+ T cells sorted as TCR Vbeta20 negative by flow cytometry. The chain links TRBV18 with TRBJ1-2; 10 central bases correspond to TRBD1. The sequence was collected from a male patient aged 50 to 60 with chronic graft-versus-host disease. Donor T cells from the graft may be present among the T cells after a transplant. The DNA reads TGTGCCAGCTCACCAGGACAGGGGGGTTACACCTTC. It encodes CASSPGQGGYTF.